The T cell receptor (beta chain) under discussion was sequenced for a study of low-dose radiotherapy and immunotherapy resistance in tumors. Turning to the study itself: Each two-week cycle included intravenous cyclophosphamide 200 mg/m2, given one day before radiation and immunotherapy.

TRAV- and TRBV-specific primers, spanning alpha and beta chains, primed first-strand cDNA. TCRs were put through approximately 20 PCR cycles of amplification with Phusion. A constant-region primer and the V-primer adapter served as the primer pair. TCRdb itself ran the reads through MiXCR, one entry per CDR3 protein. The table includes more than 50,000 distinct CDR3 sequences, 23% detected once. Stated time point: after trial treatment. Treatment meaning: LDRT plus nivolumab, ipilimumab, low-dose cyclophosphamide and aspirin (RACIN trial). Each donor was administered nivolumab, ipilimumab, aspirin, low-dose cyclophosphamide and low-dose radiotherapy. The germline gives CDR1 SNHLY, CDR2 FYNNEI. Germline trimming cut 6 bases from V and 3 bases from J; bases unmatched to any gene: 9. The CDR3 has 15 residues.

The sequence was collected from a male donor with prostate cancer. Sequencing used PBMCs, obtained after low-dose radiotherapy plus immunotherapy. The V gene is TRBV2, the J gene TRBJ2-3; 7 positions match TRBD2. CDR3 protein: CASRALAVPTDTQYF. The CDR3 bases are TGTGCCAGCAGAGCCCTAGCGGTACCAACAGATACGCAGTATTTT.